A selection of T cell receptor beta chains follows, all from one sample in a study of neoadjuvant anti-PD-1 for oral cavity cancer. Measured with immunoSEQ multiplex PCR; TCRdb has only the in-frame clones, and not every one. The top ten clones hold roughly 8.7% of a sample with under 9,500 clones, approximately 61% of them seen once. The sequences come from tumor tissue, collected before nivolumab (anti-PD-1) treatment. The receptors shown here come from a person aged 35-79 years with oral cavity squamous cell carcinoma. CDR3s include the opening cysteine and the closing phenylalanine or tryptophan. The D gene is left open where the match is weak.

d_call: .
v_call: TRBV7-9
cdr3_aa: CASSFAPWAATYGYTF

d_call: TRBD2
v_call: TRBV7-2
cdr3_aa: CASSSQSGLAVNEQFF

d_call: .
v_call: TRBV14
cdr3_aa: CASSQGSTANYGYTF

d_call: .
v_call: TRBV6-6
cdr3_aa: CATRWEGNQPQHF

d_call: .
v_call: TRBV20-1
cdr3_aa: CSARNPAEAFF

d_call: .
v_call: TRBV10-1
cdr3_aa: CASSEGSGELFF

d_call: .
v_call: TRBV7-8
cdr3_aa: CASSLVIYPRHGYEQYF

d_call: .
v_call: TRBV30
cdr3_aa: CAWRGTEAFF

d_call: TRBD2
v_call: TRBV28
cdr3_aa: CASSSPVAGGSGVEQFF

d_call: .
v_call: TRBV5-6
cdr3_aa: CASSLISDTEAFF

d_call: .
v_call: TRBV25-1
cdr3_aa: CASSPSYRETQYF

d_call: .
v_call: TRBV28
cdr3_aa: CASRRGGNTIYF

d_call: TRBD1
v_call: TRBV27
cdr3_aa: CASSAYRGQETQYF

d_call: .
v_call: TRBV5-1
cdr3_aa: CASTGSGMNTEAFF

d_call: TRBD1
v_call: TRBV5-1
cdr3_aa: CASSPSGQSTDTQYF

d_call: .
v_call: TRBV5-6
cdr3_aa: CASSTTVGYGYTF

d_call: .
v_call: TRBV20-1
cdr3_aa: CSASMGNEQFF

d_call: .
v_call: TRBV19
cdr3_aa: CASSYLSPDTQYF

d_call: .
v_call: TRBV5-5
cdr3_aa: CASSSQWGLTKETQYF

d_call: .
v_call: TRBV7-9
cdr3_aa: CASSLKLPEGRGEKLFF

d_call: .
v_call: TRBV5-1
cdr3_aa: CASSLGGEKLFF

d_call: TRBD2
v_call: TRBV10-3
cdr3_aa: CAISSPGLADYYEQYF

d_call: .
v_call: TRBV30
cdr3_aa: CAWSITGLTLHF

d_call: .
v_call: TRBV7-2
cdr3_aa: CASSLLRTQYF

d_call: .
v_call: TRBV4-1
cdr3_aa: CASSQPWRGIYEQYF

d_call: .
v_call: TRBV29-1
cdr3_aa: CSDATEGNTEAFF

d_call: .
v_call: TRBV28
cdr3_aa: CASSLGQLNTEAFF

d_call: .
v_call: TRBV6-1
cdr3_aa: CASRNDRSSYNEQFF

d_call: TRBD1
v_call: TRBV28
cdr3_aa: CASRRQGIVSGNTIYF

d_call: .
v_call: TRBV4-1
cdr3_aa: CASSLFPYEQYF